This T cell receptor beta chain is from a study of blood T cell repertoires in COVID-19. This clone was observed a handful of times. Sequencing was performed with immunoSEQ multiplex PCR; in TCRdb, only in-frame clones are kept and a portion is missing. This table has approximately 280,000 clones, 90% appearing once. The CDR3 is 15 amino acids. Losses at the gene ends were 4 bases for V and 1 base for J; bases not matched to a gene: 4. CDR1 and CDR2 (germline): MGHRA, YSYEKL. V gene TRBV4-1 combines with J gene TRBJ1-1; TRBD1 matches 9 bases. This receptor was taken from a young woman with acute COVID-19. The specimen was PBMCs or T cells enriched from blood (not recorded which). CDR3 nucleotides: TGCGCCAGCAGCCGAGGACAGGGGAAGAACACTGAAGCTTTCTTT. Translated, it gives CASSRGQGKNTEAFF.